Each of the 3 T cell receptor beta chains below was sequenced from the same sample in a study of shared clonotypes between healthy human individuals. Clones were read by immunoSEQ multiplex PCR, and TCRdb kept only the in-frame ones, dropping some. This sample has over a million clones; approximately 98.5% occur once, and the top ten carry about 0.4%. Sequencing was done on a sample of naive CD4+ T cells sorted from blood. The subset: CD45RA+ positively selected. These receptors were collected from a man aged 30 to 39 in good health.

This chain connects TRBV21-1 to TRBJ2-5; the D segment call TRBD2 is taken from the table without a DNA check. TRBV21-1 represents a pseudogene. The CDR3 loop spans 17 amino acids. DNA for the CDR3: TGTGCCAGCAGCACCCGAACGGGCGGGAGCGGGGGAGAGACCCAGTACTTC. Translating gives CASSTRTGGSGGETQYF.

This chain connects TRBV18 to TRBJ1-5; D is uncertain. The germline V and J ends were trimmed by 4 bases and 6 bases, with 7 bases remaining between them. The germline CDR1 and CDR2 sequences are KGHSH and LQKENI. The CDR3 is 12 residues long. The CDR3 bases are TGTGCCAGCTCACAGCCGGGTCAGCCCCAGCATTTT. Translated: CASSQPGQPQHF.

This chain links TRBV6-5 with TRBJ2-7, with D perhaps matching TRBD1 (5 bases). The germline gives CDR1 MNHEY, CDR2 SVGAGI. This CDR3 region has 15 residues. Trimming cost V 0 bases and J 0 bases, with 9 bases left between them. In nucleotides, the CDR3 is TGTGCCAGCAGTTACTCCCAGGGCATCTCCTACGAGCAGTACTTC. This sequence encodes CASSYSQGISYEQYF.